Sequencing of this T cell receptor (beta chain) was carried out in a study of blood T cell repertoires in COVID-19. Study-level background: Acute and convalescent COVID-19 samples came from the United States, Italy and Spain. PBMCs, B-cell-depleted T cells, or T cells were the source of the cDNA or gDNA that made up the material.

Original processing methods: Amplified reference gene primers provided the basis for estimating nucleated cell counts. Assay used: immunoSEQ multiplex PCR; TCRdb lists only in-frame clones, some missing. V, J and clone size were drawn from that table, and D and trimming were deduced from the DNA. Of 95,000 to 110,000 clones in the sample, roughly 82% were seen once. This clone appeared once. The sample comprised peripheral blood. This TCR was recovered from a man aged 55 to 69 with acute or convalescent COVID-19.

CDR3 bases: TGTGCCAGCAATCAGCGGGGGGACTACGAGCAGTACTTC. Translating gives CASNQRGDYEQYF. The chain couples TRBV5-4 to TRBJ2-7; 9 bases align to TRBD2. Trimming removed 6 bases from V and 3 bases from J; junction bases left unmatched: 4. From germline, CDR1 is SGHNT and CDR2 YYREEE (reference sequence). The CDR3 contains 13 residues.